Below are 12 T cell receptor beta chains sequenced from a single sample in a study of CD8+ T cells in alopecia areata. Treatment of the sample: oral pan-JAK inhibitor, 5-10 mg twice daily. Sequencing templates came from extracted RNA that was reverse transcribed into cDNA. Clones were sequenced by immunoSEQ multiplex PCR, and TCRdb holds only the in-frame ones, with some missing. The data contain about 120,000 clones, around 53% of them seen just once; the ten biggest clones take up around 0.46%. The specimen was CD4+ T cells sorted from blood, collected at week 4, from a patient treated with tofacitinib. The source of these receptors is a human donor with alopecia areata.

The chain's CDR3 is CSVEDRGEETQYF. The CDR3 DNA sequence: TGCAGCGTTGAAGATCGTGGAGAAGAGACCCAGTACTTC. The V and J genes are TRBV29-1 and TRBJ2-5; D not resolved. Germline V CDR1 and CDR2: SQVTM, ANQGSEA. This CDR3 region has 13 residues. Trimming took 0 bases from V and 3 from J, leaving 8 bases between them.

The chain joins TRBV29-1 to TRBJ1-1, with a weak D call TRBD1 (6 bases). Germline V gene sequence: CDR1 SQVTM, CDR2 ANQGSEA. CDR3 size: 12 residues. The ends were cut back, 6 bases at V and 1 base at J, with 9 bases in the middle. The CDR3 here is CSVRGKNTEAFF. CDR3 sequence (DNA): TGCAGCGTAAGGGGGAAGAACACTGAAGCTTTCTTT.

This clone was recorded at least ten times. The chain uses TRBV4-1 and TRBJ2-3, with TRBD2 as a possible D gene (6 bases). V dropped 6 bases and J dropped 6 bases, with 10 bases sitting between them. This CDR3 contains 12 residues. The germline V gene has CDR1 MGHRA and CDR2 YSYEKL. The CDR3 here is CASSGRWDTQYF. CDR3 nucleotide sequence: TGCGCCAGCAGTGGGAGGTGGGATACGCAGTATTTT.

V and J are TRBV7-9 and TRBJ2-1, with D perhaps TRBD1 or TRBD2 (7 bases each). Trimming took off 6 bases at V and 5 bases at J, with 17 bases between the two ends. The CDR3 runs to 15 residues. Per germline, CDR1 SEHNR and CDR2 FQNEAQ (reference sequence). Here the CDR3 reads CASRSGGGSHNEQFF. DNA of the CDR3: TGTGCCAGCAGGTCAGGGGGGGGATCCCACAATGAGCAGTTCTTC.

The chain employs TRBV18 and TRBJ2-1, with 11 bases aligning to TRBD2. Trimming removed 2 bases from V and 8 bases from J; junction bases left unmatched: 5. The germline V gene encodes CDR1 KGHSH and CDR2 LQKENI. The CDR3 sequence is 15 residues long. CDR3: CASSPVAGGLDEQFF. The CDR3 DNA is TGTGCCAGCTCACCAGTAGCGGGAGGGCTGGATGAGCAGTTCTTC.

This clone was seen a few times. This chain uses TRBV18 with TRBJ1-4; D is unclear. V was shortened by 2 bases and J by 3 bases, with 13 bases between the two germline ends. CDR3 length: 16 amino acids. Per germline, CDR1 KGHSH and CDR2 LQKENI. This CDR3 is CASSPSQPASNEKLFF. As DNA, the CDR3 is TGTGCCAGCTCACCAAGTCAGCCTGCATCTAATGAAAAACTGTTTTTT.

Here the CDR3 reads CASRDSLSYEQYF. CDR3 nucleotide sequence: TGTGCCAGCAGGGACAGTTTATCCTACGAGCAGTACTTC. V usage is TRBV27 and J usage is TRBJ2-5; weak D call: TRBD1 (6 bases). The J call may not be correct, given that the DNA end is closer to TRBJ2-7. Germline V lookup: CDR1 MNHEY, CDR2 SMNVEV (reference sequence). The length of the CDR3 is 13 residues.

V is TRBV19 and J is TRBJ2-7; the D is unclear. CDR3 length equals 13 residues. CDR1 is LNHDA, CDR2 SQIVND, per germline (reference sequence). The V end was cut by 6 bases, the J end by 0 bases, with 9 bases between. The CDR3 spells CASSQQNSYEQYF. The DNA for the CDR3 is TGTGCCAGTAGCCAACAGAACTCCTACGAGCAGTACTTC.

V usage is TRBV4-1 and J usage is TRBJ2-7; D is possibly TRBD1 (5 bases). CDR3 length equals 15 residues. Trimming shortened V by 4 bases and J by 5 bases, and 18 bases separated the two germline ends. Germline V gives CDR1 MGHRA, CDR2 YSYEKL. The CDR3 region is CASSPLGQQHHEQYF. Written as DNA, the CDR3 is TGCGCCAGCAGCCCGTTGGGGCAACAACACCACGAGCAGTACTTC.

This clone was detected a few times. This chain joins TRBV29-1 and TRBJ2-3; D gene unclear. The CDR3 runs to 13 residues. V lost 4 bases to trimming and J lost 2 bases, with 10 bases between them. CDR1 is SQVTM and CDR2 is ANQGSEA in the germline V gene. CDR3: CSVASLHTDTQYF. In DNA, the CDR3 is TGCAGCGTTGCTAGTTTACACACAGATACGCAGTATTTT.

This chain links TRBV25-1 with TRBJ1-2; perhaps TRBD1 as D (6 bases). The CDR3 runs 14 residues. V was clipped by 3 bases and J by 2 bases, with 10 bases between them. Germline V gene lookup returns CDR1 MGHDK and CDR2 SYGVNS. The CDR3: CASSDGGLNYGYTF. The CDR3 coding sequence is TGTGCCAGCAGTGACGGGGGGCTGAACTATGGCTACACCTTC.

The J gene is TRBJ2-6, the V gene TRBV18; the D is unclear. Germline loops: CDR1 KGHSH, CDR2 LQKENI. Trimming took off 3 bases at V and 3 bases at J, with 18 bases between the two ends. The CDR3 consists of 18 residues. Here the CDR3 DNA reads TGTGCCAGCTCACCCGGTGGGCCTTCACTCGATGGGGCCAACGTCCTGACTTTC. Its translation: CASSPGGPSLDGANVLTF.